This TCR beta chain was obtained from a study of T-cell reconstitution after alpha-beta-depleted transplantation in children. V lost 5 bases and J lost 10, with 18 bases in between. Germline-derived CDR1 and CDR2 are LGHDT and YNNKEL (reference sequence). This CDR3 has 14 amino acids. This clonotype turned up a few times. This sample's TCRbeta library carried unique molecular identifier barcodes. TCRdb fed the PCR reads into MiXCR, producing one record per CDR3 protein. The table includes a few hundred thousand distinct CDR3 sequences, around 12% detected once. Sequenced here: PBMCs from the stem cell graft donor, sampled from the stem cell graft. The clonotype comes from a human donor who donated a stem cell graft to a child with combined immunodeficiency. J is TRBJ2-1 and V is TRBV3-1; no firm D call. CDR3 DNA sequence: TGTGCCAGCAGCTACGATCGATGGGTTGGCGAGCAGTTCTTC. Translating it yields CASSYDRWVGEQFF.